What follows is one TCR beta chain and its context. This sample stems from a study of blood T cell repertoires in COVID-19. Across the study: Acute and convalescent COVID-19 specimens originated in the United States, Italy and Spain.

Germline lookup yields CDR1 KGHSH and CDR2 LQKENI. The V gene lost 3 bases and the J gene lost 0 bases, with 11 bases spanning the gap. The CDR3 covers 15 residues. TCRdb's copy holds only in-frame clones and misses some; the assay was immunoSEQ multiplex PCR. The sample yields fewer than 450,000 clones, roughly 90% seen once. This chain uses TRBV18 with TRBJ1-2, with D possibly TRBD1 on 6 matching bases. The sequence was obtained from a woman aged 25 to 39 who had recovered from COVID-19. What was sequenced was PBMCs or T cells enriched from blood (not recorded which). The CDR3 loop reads CASSPGGPANYGYTF. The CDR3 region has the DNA TGTGCCAGCTCACCCGGGGGGCCAGCTAACTATGGCTACACCTTC.